Shown below are 12 T cell receptor beta chains from a single sample sequenced in a study of shared clonotypes between healthy human individuals. The table came from immunoSEQ multiplex PCR; TCRdb's copy has only in-frame clones and leaves some out. The data contain about 2,200,000 clones, 85% to 95% of them singletons. Terminally differentiated effector memory CD45RA+ cells were excluded by CCR7 positive selection of CD45RO-negative cells. What was sequenced was naive CD8+ T cells from PBMCs. All receptors come from a man younger than 30 in good health. Some clones in this sample may be carry-over from other donors' samples.

CDR3: CAIGDRGSNQPQHF. CDR3 nucleotides: TGTGCCATAGGGGACAGGGGGAGCAATCAGCCCCAGCATTTT. The chain couples TRBV6-6 to TRBJ1-5, with 11 bases matching TRBD1. From germline, CDR1 is MNHNY and CDR2 SVGAGI (reference sequence). J was trimmed by 1 base and V by 10 bases; bases with no gene match: 3. This CDR3 has 14 residues.

This clone was observed a single time. Other DNA sequences of this sample code for an identical CDR3. The chain carries TRBV11-2 and TRBJ1-2; D call uncertain. V was cut by 5 bases and J by 4 bases, with 11 bases left in between. This CDR3 is built from 13 residues. Germline V gene data show CDR1 as SGHAT and CDR2 as FQNNGV. For the CDR3, the DNA is TGTGCCAGCAGCCTTTTCGGAAGCTATGGCTACACCTTC. As protein: CASSLFGSYGYTF.

Details on this clone: The same CDR3 can be traced to other DNA sequences in this sample. The chain carries TRBV28 and TRBJ2-7; 8 nucleotides match TRBD1. CDR1 MDHEN and CDR2 SYDVKM come from the germline V gene. This CDR3 is 14 amino acids long. J lost 6 bases, V lost 2 bases, and 6 bases had no gene match. CDR3 nucleotides: TGTGCCAGCAGTTTAACCGGGACAGGTGCCGAGCAGTACTTC. As protein: CASSLTGTGAEQYF. Full variable domain (remainder filled in from reference TRBV28 and TRBJ2-7): DVKVTQSSRYLVKRTGEKVFLECVQDMDHENMFWYRQDPGLGLRLIYFSYDVKMKEKGDIPEGYSVSREKKERFSLILESASTNQTSMYLCASSLTGTGAEQYFGPGTRLTVT.

The chain is built from TRBV4-1 and TRBJ1-3; 7 bases agree with TRBD1. There are 15 residues in the CDR3. The germline V gene encodes CDR1 MGHRA and CDR2 YSYEKL. Losses at the gene ends were 2 bases for V and 0 bases for J; bases not matched to a gene: 1. The CDR3 bases are TGCGCCAGCAGCCAACAGGGGGTCTCTGGAAACACCATATATTTT. Protein product: CASSQQGVSGNTIYF.

This chain connects TRBV4-2 to TRBJ1-5; D is unresolved. V lost 1 base to trimming and J lost 0 bases, with 13 bases between them. CDR1 LGHNA and CDR2 YNFKEQ come from the germline V gene. The CDR3 has 17 residues. CDR3 in amino acids: CASSQGAEGYSNQPQHF. DNA for the CDR3: TGTGCCAGCAGCCAAGGGGCAGAGGGATATAGCAATCAGCCCCAGCATTTT.

This clone was found once. The rearrangement joins TRBV27 to TRBJ2-1, with D perhaps TRBD1 or TRBD2 (5 bases each). Deletions cut 6 bases from V and 2 bases from J, with 11 bases between. Germline V CDR1 and CDR2: MNHEY, SMNVEV (reference sequence). The CDR3 has 14 residues. This chain's CDR3 is CASSSMGAYNEQFF. In nucleotides, the CDR3 is TGTGCCAGCAGCTCAATGGGGGCCTACAATGAGCAGTTCTTC.

This clone was counted a few times. V is TRBV25-1 and J is TRBJ1-1; TRBD1 is a possible D gene (6 bases). V lost 8 bases to trimming and J lost 5 bases, with 18 bases between them. This CDR3 is built from 14 residues. Germline lookup yields CDR1 MGHDK and CDR2 SYGVNS. The CDR3 coding sequence is TGTGCCAGCCGAGCCTCCCGGGGGCGGACTGAAGCTTTCTTT. As protein: CASRASRGRTEAFF.

The V call is TRBV7-2, the J call TRBJ2-1; D gene uncertain. In germline, CDR1 is SGHTA, CDR2 FQGNSA. With 1 base removed from V and 7 bases from J, the gap between germline ends came to 14 bases. The CDR3 consists of 15 residues. The CDR3 spells CASSLVDGQLNEQFF. The CDR3 nucleotides read TGTGCCAGCAGCTTAGTGGATGGCCAATTAAATGAGCAGTTCTTC.

The V and J genes are TRBV4-3 and TRBJ2-1; 10 nucleotides align to TRBD1. Looked up from germline, CDR1 is LGHNA and CDR2 is YSLEER. CDR3 length: 17 residues. Unmatched junction bases numbered 13, after V lost 4 bases and J lost 7 bases. Here the CDR3 reads CASSLGPGQGEWNEQFF. CDR3 DNA: TGCGCCAGCAGCCTCGGTCCCGGACAGGGGGAATGGAATGAGCAGTTCTTC.

This sequence joins TRBV19 and TRBJ1-2; D possibly corresponds to TRBD1 (6 bases). In germline, CDR1 is LNHDA, CDR2 SQIVND (reference sequence). This CDR3 has 15 residues. The V gene lost 5 bases and the J gene lost 6 bases, with 19 bases spanning the gap. CDR3 DNA: TGTGCCAGTAGTCTGAATCCCCGGGGGGCGGATGGCTACACCTTC. It encodes CASSLNPRGADGYTF.

The chain combines TRBV27 with TRBJ1-5, with 10 bases that match TRBD1. The V gene's germline CDR1 is MNHEY and CDR2 SMNVEV (reference sequence). The junction had 3 bases not matched to a gene; V was cut back by 3 bases and J by 4 bases. This CDR3 region has 15 residues. CDR3 DNA sequence: TGTGCCAGCAGTTTTGGGACAGGGGTAAATCAGCCCCAGCATTTT. Its protein product is CASSFGTGVNQPQHF.

V is TRBV9 and J is TRBJ2-7, with TRBD2 identical over 8 bases. CDR3 size: 14 residues. V shed 3 bases, J shed 6 bases, and the junction held 8 bases outside the gene matches. Germline V gives CDR1 SGDLS, CDR2 YYNGEE. CDR3 nucleotide sequence: TGTGCCAGCAGCGCCTTAGCGCGGGAGGTCGAGCAGTACTTC. This codes for CASSALAREVEQYF.